The sequence of this TCR beta chain was determined in a study of T cell repertoires in cytomegalovirus infection. Points from the study as a whole: Summed public TCR beta family frequency identified CMV carriers bearing the relevant HLA.

The CDR3 runs 14 residues. With V trimmed by 2 bases and J by 8 bases, 6 bases remained unmatched. Germline-derived CDR1 and CDR2 are MDHEN and SYDVKM. A few counts support this clonotype. Its antigen is currently unknown. Using its own MiXCR run on the reads, TCRdb lists one record per CDR3 protein. The profile shows about 180,000 distinct CDR3 sequences, about 15% of them singletons. This chain uses TRBV28 with TRBJ2-4; 7 positions match TRBD2. The sequencing sample was made of PBMCs. The source of this sequence is a human donor in good health (CMV status not recorded). Some clones in this sample may be carry-over from other donors' samples. CDR3 sequence (DNA): TGTGCCAGCAGTTTAGGCGGGAGAATGGACATTCAGTACTTC. It specifies CASSLGGRMDIQYF.